Below, one T cell receptor (beta chain) is given with its context. Patients from Seattle were sampled longitudinally, starting during active infection. The data are from a study of blood T cell repertoires in COVID-19. The CDR3 sequence is 12 residues long. Trimming took 10 bases from V and 5 from J; bases not matched to a gene: 7. CDR1 and CDR2 from the germline V gene are WNHNN and SYGVQD (reference sequence). Repertoires were generated with immunoSEQ multiplex PCR, while TCRdb's copy carries only in-frame clones and drops some. The sample lists tens of thousands of clones, about 86% seen once, with about 17% in the top ten.

Sequenced material: peripheral blood. The source is a man aged 35-49 years with COVID-19, enrolled during active disease. This chain connects TRBV10-1 to TRBJ2-5; 7 bases align to TRBD1. Here the CDR3 reads CATQGGVETQYF. The CDR3 nucleotides read TGCGCCACCCAAGGGGGCGTGGAGACCCAGTACTTC.